These T cell receptor beta chains were read from a single sample in a study of T-cell reconstitution after alpha-beta-depleted transplantation in children. From the PCR reads, TCRdb called clonotypes with MiXCR, one entry per CDR3 protein. In the table there are around 400,000 distinct CDR3 sequences, roughly 11% of which are singletons. Specimen: PBMCs from the stem cell graft donor, collected from the stem cell graft. Receptors originate from a human donor who donated a stem cell graft to a child with acute myeloid leukemia. CDR3s include the opening cysteine and the closing phenylalanine or tryptophan. D genes are given only for firm matches. Clone sizes are given selectively: once, few, many, or a class where the clone is expanded.

v_gene,j_gene,len,abundance,d_gene,CDR3nt,CDR3aa
TRBV18,TRBJ2-7,14,many,TRBD2,TGTGCCAGCTCACCTAGCGGGAGTTCCTACGAGCAGTACTTC,CASSPSGSSYEQYF
TRBV12-3/TRBV12-4,TRBJ2-5,14,many,TRBD2,TGTGCCAGCAGTTCTCGGACTAGCTGGGAGACCCAGTACTTC,CASSSRTSWETQYF
TRBV12-5,TRBJ2-7,13,NA,NA,TGTGCTAGTGGCGCAGGGTCCTCCTACGAGCAGTACTTC,CASGAGSSYEQYF
TRBV20-1,TRBJ1-1,16,NA,NA,TGCTGTGCTAGAAACAACCGTATCGGGGTAGGGACTGAAGCTTTCTTT,CCARNNRIGVGTEAFF
TRBV7-2,TRBJ1-2,15,NA,TRBD1,TGTGCCAGCAGCCCCTCAGGGGGCGCAGGGTATGGCTACACCTTC,CASSPSGGAGYGYTF
TRBV20-1,TRBJ2-7,11,few,NA,TGCAGTGCTAGAGAAGATTACGAGCAGTACTTC,CSAREDYEQYF
TRBV13,TRBJ2-7,17,NA,TRBD2,TGTGCCAGCAGCTTCAATGGCGGGGGGCGCAGGTCCTACGAGCAGTACTTC,CASSFNGGGRRSYEQYF
TRBV21-1,TRBJ2-4,17,NA,NA,TGTGCCAGCAGCAAGGAATCGCGGCGGGGGGTGATGGACATTCAGTACTTC,CASSKESRRGVMDIQYF
TRBV9,TRBJ1-1,15,many,TRBD1,TGTGCCAGCAGCGTAGCCGGGACAGGGCTTACTGAAGCTTTCTTT,CASSVAGTGLTEAFF
TRBV25-1,TRBJ2-1,17,many,TRBD2,TGTGCCAGCAGTACCCGGGGACTAGCGGGAGGGAGTAATGAGCAGTTCTTC,CASSTRGLAGGSNEQFF
TRBV29-1,TRBJ1-2,13,few,TRBD1,TGCAGCGTCCGGGACAGGGATCTCTATGGCTACACCTTC,CSVRDRDLYGYTF
TRBV12-3/TRBV12-4,TRBJ1-1,16,many,TRBD1,TGTGCCAGCAGTCTTATGACAGGGGGCAGAAACACTGAAGCTTTCTTT,CASSLMTGGRNTEAFF
TRBV11-2,TRBJ2-7,19,NA,TRBD2,TGTGCCAGCAGCTCACCACAGGCTTTTGGGGCTAGCGGGACCTACGAGCAGTACTTC,CASSSPQAFGASGTYEQYF
TRBV6-5,TRBJ2-5,13,many,NA,TGTGCCAGCAGTTATCAGGGGCAAGAGACCCAGTACTTC,CASSYQGQETQYF
TRBV19,TRBJ1-6,17,NA,NA,TGTGCCAGTAGTCATCTCAGTCAGAGGGGTGTGGGGTCACCCCTCCACTTT,CASSHLSQRGVGSPLHF
TRBV5-1,TRBJ2-3,12,few,NA,TGCGCCAGCAGACCTGTAGGGGATACGCAGTATTTT,CASRPVGDTQYF
TRBV4-2,TRBJ2-7,14,NA,NA,TGTGCCAGCAGCCAACCGCTCAACCCCCACGAGCAGTACTTC,CASSQPLNPHEQYF
TRBV20-1,TRBJ2-7,12,few,NA,TGCAGTGCTTCCGGGACCCCCTACGAGCAGTACTTC,CSASGTPYEQYF
TRBV7-9,TRBJ2-2,15,NA,NA,TGTGCCAGCAGCTTATTTTCCGAGAACACCGGGGAGCTGATTTTT,CASSLFSENTGELIF
TRBV5-1,TRBJ1-4,15,many,NA,TGCGCCAGCAGCACAGGGTCGGCCATTAATGAAAAACTGTTTTTT,CASSTGSAINEKLFF
TRBV12-3/TRBV12-4,TRBJ2-1,15,many,NA,TGTGCCAGCAGTTTAGCGGGGAGGAGCCACAATGAGCAGTTCTTC,CASSLAGRSHNEQFF
TRBV15,TRBJ2-3,13,many,TRBD2,TGTGCCACCAGCAGAGATTTCCTTGCGGGGGAATATTTT,CATSRDFLAGEYF
TRBV7-6,TRBJ2-1,12,few,NA,TGTGCCAGCAGCCCAGTAGAGGAAGGGCAGTTCTTC,CASSPVEEGQFF
TRBV7-8,TRBJ2-1,18,few,TRBD2,TGTGCCAGCAGCTTAGCGAACCTTCCTAGCGGGGGGGCCGGTGAGCAGTTCTTC,CASSLANLPSGGAGEQFF
TRBV5-1,TRBJ2-5,13,NA,TRBD1,TGCGCCAGCAATGACAGGGCAGCAGAGACCCAGTACTTC,CASNDRAAETQYF
TRBV5-1,TRBJ2-1,15,NA,NA,TGCGCCAGCAGCATACAGGGCGGGACTTACAATGAGCAGTTCTTC,CASSIQGGTYNEQFF
TRBV4-1,TRBJ2-5,14,few,NA,TGCGCCAGCAGCCAAGAGGTCCGGCGGGAGACCCAGTACTTC,CASSQEVRRETQYF
TRBV12-3/TRBV12-4,TRBJ1-1,13,few,NA,TGTGCCAGCACCCGCAGGGGAGGAACTGAAGCTTTCTTT,CASTRRGGTEAFF
TRBV29-1,TRBJ1-1,12,few,NA,TGCAGCGTGTCAGGAGCGAACACTGAAGCTTTCTTT,CSVSGANTEAFF
TRBV5-1,TRBJ2-7,15,many,NA,TGCGCCAGCAGCTTGGCCCCCGGACAGAGCTACGAGCAGTACTTC,CASSLAPGQSYEQYF
TRBV6-5,TRBJ2-2,17,few,TRBD2,TGTGCCAGCAGTTACTCAGCGGCGGGAGGGCGCACCGGGGAGCTGTTTTTT,CASSYSAAGGRTGELFF
TRBV7-9,TRBJ2-3,11,many,NA,TGTGCCAGCTGGGGGGGCAATACGCAGTATTTT,CASWGGNTQYF
TRBV5-1,TRBJ1-5,16,many,NA,TGCGCCAGCAGCCCGGTAGCAGGGGCTTACAATCAGCCCCAGCATTTT,CASSPVAGAYNQPQHF
TRBV20-1,TRBJ1-2,12,NA,NA,TGCAGTGCTAGATCCGAGGGAGATGGCTACACCTTC,CSARSEGDGYTF
TRBV7-9,TRBJ2-4,16,NA,NA,TGTGCCAGCGCCACTTCATGGGTTGACTCGGGCAACATTCAGTACTTC,CASATSWVDSGNIQYF
TRBV7-2,TRBJ1-1,12,many,NA,TGTGCCAGCAGCCCATTCGGGGTTGAAGCTTTCTTT,CASSPFGVEAFF
TRBV12-3/TRBV12-4,TRBJ2-7,14,NA,NA,TGTGCCAGCAGTGATGAGGCACCAGCCTACGAGCAGTACTTC,CASSDEAPAYEQYF
TRBV12-3/TRBV12-4,TRBJ2-1,12,many,NA,TGTGCCAGCAGTTTTCTAAACAATGAGCAGTTCTTC,CASSFLNNEQFF
TRBV6-2/TRBV6-3,TRBJ2-1,15,many,NA,TGTGCCAGCAGTTGGCCAGCGGCTTCATACAATGAGCAGTTCTTC,CASSWPAASYNEQFF
TRBV11-2,TRBJ2-3,16,NA,NA,TGTGCCAGCAGCGAAAAGAGGGCACTAGCAACAGATACGCAGTATTTT,CASSEKRALATDTQYF